What follows is one T cell receptor (beta chain) and its context. This clone counts as medium-sized (0.01 to 0.1%). What antigen it recognizes has not been identified. Per-nucleotide qualities are absent, and no much larger clonotype sits a single base away. The immunoSEQ Assay was used to immunosequence TCRbeta CDR3 regions from genomic DNA. Before high-throughput sequencing, the genomic DNA was amplified using bias-controlled multiplex PCR. As for how the authors treated the data: To quantify the absolute abundance of each unique TCRbeta CDR3 region, the sequences were collapsed and filtered. Clonality, defined as 1 minus Pielou's evenness, was calculated using productive rearrangements only. Tumor T-cell fraction was computed by normalizing TCRbeta template counts to usable DNA, estimated from several housekeeping genes. Clones with significantly greater frequencies in on-treatment versus baseline samples were identified using a previously published method. This immuneACCESS table, as held by TCRdb, lists in-frame sequences with V and J called but not all clones. Of the missing ones, under half trace to an unresolved V gene in checked studies; the others have no known cause. That table furnishes V, J and clone size, whereas the DNA furnished D and trimming. This sample lists some 2,000 clones; 33% were detected once. About 13% of the sample lies in the top ten.

The data originate from a study of sequential checkpoint blockade in melanoma (dated by TCRdb to about 2019). For the wider study: Patients were assigned by 1:1 randomization to either first-line nivolumab followed by ipilimumab (arm A) or ipilimumab followed by nivolumab (arm B). For approximately 22 patients, matched tumor biopsies were taken both before treatment and at week 13, after single-agent nivolumab (arm A) or ipilimumab (arm B). TCRbeta immunosequencing was performed on DNA from approximately 93 pretreatment melanoma tumor samples. The same lesion was the source of 65% to 90% of the matched pre- and post-treatment tumor biopsy pairs. Maintenance nivolumab came after both trial sequences. What the study reported, not specific to this receptor: In the nivolumab-first arm (arm A), an association was found between pretreatment tumor TIL clonality and response (P = .04). Tumor T-cell fraction and clonality correlated with PD-L1 staining and CD8+ T-cell counts but not with mutational load. Within-arm analyses of tumor T-cell fraction were limited by small sample sizes and reduced statistical power. Clinical benefit was about 30 times more likely to be achieved by patients whose tumor T-cell fraction and clonality increased by week 13. The model for predicting response that combines TCR metrics with mutation burden needs to be validated in larger, independent patient cohorts.

Between the V and J ends, shortened by 0 bases and 5 bases respectively, the junction contains 14 bases. From cysteine to phenylalanine, the CDR3 is 16 amino acids long. Only CDR3 DNA remains: 48 bases, in frame from the first base. According to the germline V gene, CDR1 reads ENHRY and CDR2 reads SYGVKD. The sample's treatment or condition, from its label and the paper: randomized to nivolumab then ipilimumab (arm A) or the reverse (arm B). None of the patients in the trial had previously been given DNA-damaging chemotherapy. Samples came from patients with melanoma in CheckMate 064, a randomized, open-label phase II trial of sequential checkpoint blockade. Genomic DNA from formalin-fixed paraffin-embedded (FFPE) tissue samples was used for tumor TCR sequencing.

The sample here was tumor tissue (inferred from file names), taken from a patient given nivolumab and ipilimumab in sequence. This TCR derives from a human donor with melanoma. The chain is encoded by TRBV10-3 joined to TRBJ2-1; the D element might be TRBD1 or TRBD2, as each aligns at 6 bases. The CDR3: CAISESEGGRNNEQFF. The DNA sequence reads TGTGCCATCAGTGAGTCGGAGGGGGGCAGAAACAATGAGCAGTTCTTC.